The entry below describes one TCR beta chain. Trimming left V 4 bases short and J 1 base short, with 12 bases between. Germline assignment: CDR1 SGDLS and CDR2 YYNGEE. The CDR3 sequence is 14 residues long. Clones were read by immunoSEQ multiplex PCR, and TCRdb kept only the in-frame ones, dropping some. The repertoire holds approximately 2,300,000 clones, with around 92% as singletons. The source of the sample is a study of shared clonotypes between healthy human individuals. The clonotype originates from a man between 18 and 29 years old in good health. Some clones in this sample may be carry-over from other donors' samples. The V and J genes are TRBV9 and TRBJ2-7; either TRBD1 or TRBD2 may fit D (5 bases each). The sequenced material came from naive CD4+ T cells from PBMCs. Subset given: CD45RA+ positively selected. In DNA form, the CDR3 reads TGTGCCAGCAGCCCTCAAGGGACGTCCTACGAGCAGTACTTC. Translated, it gives CASSPQGTSYEQYF. Looking up the rest from reference TRBV9 and TRBJ2-7 gives the full variable domain: DSGVTQTPKHLITATGQRVTLRCSPRSGDLSVYWYQQSLDQGLQFLIQYYNGEERAKGNILERFSAQQFPDLHSELNLSSLELGDSALYFCASSPQGTSYEQYFGPGTRLTVT.